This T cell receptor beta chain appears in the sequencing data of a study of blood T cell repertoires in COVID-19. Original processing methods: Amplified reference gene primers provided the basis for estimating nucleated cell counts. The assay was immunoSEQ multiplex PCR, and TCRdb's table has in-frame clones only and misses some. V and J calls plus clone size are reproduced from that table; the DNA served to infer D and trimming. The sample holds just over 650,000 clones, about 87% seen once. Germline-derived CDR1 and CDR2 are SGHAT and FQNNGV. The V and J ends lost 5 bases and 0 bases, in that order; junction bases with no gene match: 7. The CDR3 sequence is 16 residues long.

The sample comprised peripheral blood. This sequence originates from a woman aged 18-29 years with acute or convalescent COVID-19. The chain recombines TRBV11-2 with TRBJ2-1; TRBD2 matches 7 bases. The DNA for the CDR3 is TGTGCCAGCAGCCCGACTAGCTCCTTCTCCTACAATGAGCAGTTCTTC. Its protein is CASSPTSSFSYNEQFF.